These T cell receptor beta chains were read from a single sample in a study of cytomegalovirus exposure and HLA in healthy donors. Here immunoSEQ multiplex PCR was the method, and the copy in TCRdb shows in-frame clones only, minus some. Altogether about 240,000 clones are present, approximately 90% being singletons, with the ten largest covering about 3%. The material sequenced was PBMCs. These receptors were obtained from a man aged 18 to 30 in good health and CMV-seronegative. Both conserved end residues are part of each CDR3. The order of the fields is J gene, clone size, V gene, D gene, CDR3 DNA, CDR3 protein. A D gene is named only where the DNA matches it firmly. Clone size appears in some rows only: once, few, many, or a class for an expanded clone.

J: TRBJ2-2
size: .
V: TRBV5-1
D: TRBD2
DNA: TGCGCCAGCAGCTTCCCGACTAGCGGGAACACCGGGGAGCTGTTTTTT
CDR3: CASSFPTSGNTGELFF

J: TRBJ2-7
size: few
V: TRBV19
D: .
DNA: TGTGCCAGTACCTCAAAGGGGGGGGTGCGAGAGCAGTACTTC
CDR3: CASTSKGGVREQYF

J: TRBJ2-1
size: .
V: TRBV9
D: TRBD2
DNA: TGTGCCAGCAGCGTAGAAGCGGGGGGCTCCTACAATGAGCAGTTCTTC
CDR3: CASSVEAGGSYNEQFF

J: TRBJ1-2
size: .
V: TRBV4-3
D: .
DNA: TGCGCCAGCAGCCAAGATCCGTTTACGGGTGAGGGCTATGGCTACACCTTC
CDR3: CASSQDPFTGEGYGYTF

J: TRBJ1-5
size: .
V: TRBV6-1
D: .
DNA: TGTGCCAGCAGTGAAAGGGGTGAACAGCCCCAGCATTTT
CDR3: CASSERGEQPQHF

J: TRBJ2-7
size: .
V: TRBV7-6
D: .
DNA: TGTGCCAGCAGCCCCTCGGACACGGCCGAGCAGTACTTC
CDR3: CASSPSDTAEQYF

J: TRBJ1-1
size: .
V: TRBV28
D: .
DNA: TGTGCCAGCAGTACCCCTTATAGGACTCTTCCCATGAACACTGAAGCTTTCTTT
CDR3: CASSTPYRTLPMNTEAFF

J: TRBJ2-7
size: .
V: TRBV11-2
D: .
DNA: TGTGCCAGCGGGGTCTGGGGGGTTCCCTACGAGCAGTACTTC
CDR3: CASGVWGVPYEQYF

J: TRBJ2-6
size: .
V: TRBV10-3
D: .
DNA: TGTGCCATCAGTGAACAGGTCGACTCTGGGGCCAACGTCCTGACTTTC
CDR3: CAISEQVDSGANVLTF

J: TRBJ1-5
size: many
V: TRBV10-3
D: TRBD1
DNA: TGTGCCATCGGGGACAGCCGGAATCAGCCCCAGCATTTT
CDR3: CAIGDSRNQPQHF

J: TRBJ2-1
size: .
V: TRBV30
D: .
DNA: TGTGCCTGGAGACTCATCAATGAGCAGTTCTTC
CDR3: CAWRLINEQFF

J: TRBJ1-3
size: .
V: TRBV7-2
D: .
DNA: TGTGCCAGCAGCCCCCAACAGGGTTCTGGAAACACCATATATTTT
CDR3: CASSPQQGSGNTIYF

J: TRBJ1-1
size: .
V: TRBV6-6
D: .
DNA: TGTGCCAGCAGTTACGGTTGGAGCACTGAAGCTTTCTTT
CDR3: CASSYGWSTEAFF

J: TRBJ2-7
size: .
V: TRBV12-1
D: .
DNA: TGTGCCTCTTTGGACCCCAGCAGCCCCGGGAGGACTAGCGGGCCGACCTACGAGCAGTACTTC
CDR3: CASLDPSSPGRTSGPTYEQYF

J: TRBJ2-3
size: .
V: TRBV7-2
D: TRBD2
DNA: TGTGCCAGCAGCTTAGAACTAGCGGGAGTTCAGTATTTT
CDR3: CASSLELAGVQYF

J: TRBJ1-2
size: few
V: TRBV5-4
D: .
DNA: TGTGCCAGCAGCTTTGACACTTACTATGGCTACACCTTC
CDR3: CASSFDTYYGYTF

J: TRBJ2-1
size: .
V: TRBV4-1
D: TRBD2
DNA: TGCGCCAGCAGCCAAGCCCCCCGTTGGCGGGGGGGGGACGAGCAGTTCTTC
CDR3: CASSQAPRWRGGDEQFF

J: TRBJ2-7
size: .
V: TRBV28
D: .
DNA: TGTGCCAGCAGTTTAAGCTGGTACGAGCAGTACTTC
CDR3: CASSLSWYEQYF

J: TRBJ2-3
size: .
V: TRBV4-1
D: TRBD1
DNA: TGCGCCAGCAGCCTATCCGGGACAGACACAGATACGCAGTATTTT
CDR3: CASSLSGTDTDTQYF

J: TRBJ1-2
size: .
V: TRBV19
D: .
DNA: TGTGCCAGTAGTATAAGACGGGATACTGGCTACACCTTC
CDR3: CASSIRRDTGYTF

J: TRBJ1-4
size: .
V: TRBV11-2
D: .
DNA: TGTGCCAGCAGCTTAGCGACTAGGCTGTTTTTT
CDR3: CASSLATRLFF

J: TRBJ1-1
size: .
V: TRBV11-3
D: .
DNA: TGTGCCAGCAGCTCGACTAACAGGGACACTGAAGCTTTCTTT
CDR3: CASSSTNRDTEAFF